These 2 T cell receptor beta chains originate from one sample sequenced in a study of T cell repertoires in ileal Crohn's disease. Assay used: immunoSEQ multiplex PCR; TCRdb lists only in-frame clones, some missing. The data show 15,000 to 20,000 clones, around 93% seen once. Sequencing used ileal tissue. The receptor source for this set is an adult with Crohn's disease.

The genes are TRBV9 and TRBJ2-7, with a tentative D call TRBD1 (5 bases). This CDR3 contains 18 residues. The germline V and J ends were trimmed by 3 bases and 1 base, with 23 bases remaining between them. Germline assignment: CDR1 SGDLS and CDR2 YYNGEE. This chain's CDR3 is CASSADLPDRQRSYEQYF. As DNA, the CDR3 is TGTGCCAGCAGCGCCGATCTTCCCGACAGACAGAGATCCTACGAGCAGTACTTC.

The genes are TRBV15 and TRBJ2-2; 13 nucleotides line up with TRBD2. This CDR3 region has 19 residues. Trimming at V came to 1 base and at J to 9 bases, leaving 14 bases not matched to a gene. Germline loops: CDR1 LNHNV, CDR2 YYDKDF (reference sequence). The CDR3 nucleotides are TGTGCCACCAGCAGAGGCCCCTATACTAGCGGGGGGGCCTCGTGGGAGCTGTTTTTT. It translates to CATSRGPYTSGGASWELFF.